Below, 29 T cell receptor beta chains from the same sample are listed, as sequenced in a study of somatic mutations in cytotoxic T cells in rheumatoid arthritis. Repertoires were generated with immunoSEQ multiplex PCR, while TCRdb's copy carries only in-frame clones and drops some. This table holds about 15,000 clones, 72% found once. The sequencing sample was made of CD8+ T cells sorted from blood. The receptors stem from an adult with rheumatoid arthritis.

The chain uses TRBV11-3 and TRBJ2-1; 7 bases are a match to TRBD1. Per germline, CDR1 SGHNT and CDR2 YENEEA. V trimming: 5 bases; J trimming: 8 bases; junction bases outside the gene matches: 3. The CDR3 contains 12 residues. In nucleotides, the CDR3 is TGTGCCAGCAGCCCAGGGGGTCATGAGCAGTTCTTC. As protein: CASSPGGHEQFF.

This clone was seen a handful of times. The rearrangement uses TRBV29-1 and TRBJ1-2; D not resolved. V lost 6 bases and J 4 bases, leaving 12 bases between the germline ends. The CDR3 has 12 residues. Germline lookup yields CDR1 SQVTM and CDR2 ANQGSEA. CDR3 coding DNA: TGCAGCGTCCTGATGGAGGCCTATGGCTACACCTTC. Encoded protein: CSVLMEAYGYTF.

This rearrangement joins TRBV7-9 to TRBJ2-7; possibly TRBD2 for D (6 bases). Per the germline V gene, CDR1 is SEHNR and CDR2 is FQNEAQ (reference sequence). The V gene lost 8 bases and the J gene lost 6 bases, with 14 bases spanning the gap. The CDR3 contains 12 residues. The CDR3 region is CASRLLGGEQYF. DNA for the CDR3: TGTGCCAGCCGTCTGTTGGGGGGCGAGCAGTACTTC.

This chain uses TRBV28 with TRBJ2-1; 7 bases are shared with TRBD2. Germline trimming cut 4 bases from V and 9 bases from J; bases unmatched to any gene: 3. Germline CDR1 is MDHEN and CDR2 is SYDVKM. The CDR3 sequence is 12 residues long. DNA of the CDR3: TGTGCCAGCAGTTCCGGGGGGACTGAGCAGTTCTTC. This sequence encodes CASSSGGTEQFF.

The chain carries TRBV5-6 and TRBJ2-2; 9 bases fit TRBD1. The trim removed 10 bases at V and 6 bases at J, leaving 10 bases unmatched. The CDR3 runs to 14 residues. Germline assignment: CDR1 SGHDT and CDR2 YYEEEE. The CDR3 coding sequence is TGTGCCTGTTACAGGGGGCGCGAACCCGGGGAGCTGTTTTTT. Translating gives CACYRGREPGELFF.

This chain connects TRBV7-9 to TRBJ2-3; TRBD2 might be the D (7 bases). V lost 8 bases and J 4 bases, leaving 22 bases between the germline ends. Germline assignment: CDR1 SEHNR and CDR2 FQNEAQ (reference sequence). The CDR3 extends over 16 amino acids. Written as DNA, the CDR3 is TGTGCCAGCTCCCGAGGGGGGGGCGCCTACGCAGATACGCAGTATTTT. Its translation is CASSRGGGAYADTQYF.

This clone was picked up a small number of times. V gene TRBV9 combines with J gene TRBJ2-2; 8 bases are shared with TRBD1. Germline lookup yields CDR1 SGDLS and CDR2 YYNGEE. The CDR3 spans 13 residues. V dropped 3 bases and J dropped 8; count of bases not matched to a gene: 3. As DNA, the CDR3 is TGTGCCAGCAGCGAGACAGGGGAAGGGGAGCTGTTTTTT. Protein: CASSETGEGELFF.

The chain carries TRBV4-3 and TRBJ2-3; TRBD2 is a possible D gene (5 bases). CDR3 length: 17 amino acids. Trimming shortened V by 0 bases and J by 2 bases, and 15 bases separated the two germline ends. Germline CDR1 and CDR2: LGHNA and YSLEER. The CDR3 sequence: CASSQDIWVANTDTQYF. In DNA form, the CDR3 reads TGCGCCAGCAGCCAAGATATCTGGGTAGCGAACACAGATACGCAGTATTTT.

The V gene is TRBV28, the J gene TRBJ2-7, with 8 positions matching TRBD1. After removal of 3 bases from V and 6 bases from J, the junction contained 7 bases not matched to a gene. CDR3 length: 14 amino acids. The germline V gene has CDR1 MDHEN and CDR2 SYDVKM. The CDR3 DNA sequence: TGTGCCAGCAGTTTCGCCCAGGGGGCCCGCGAGCAGTACTTC. Translation: CASSFAQGAREQYF.

This rearrangement joins TRBV7-9 to TRBJ2-7, with D hard to call. CDR3 length equals 12 residues. Trimming shortened V by 6 bases and J by 4 bases, and 10 bases separated the two germline ends. CDR1 SEHNR and CDR2 FQNEAQ come from the germline V gene (reference sequence). DNA of the CDR3: TGTGCCAGCAGTTCAGCCGCGTACGAGCAGTACTTC. Encoded protein: CASSSAAYEQYF.

A word on this clone: A read error may produce the germline difference seen at one junction end. This chain connects TRBV6-6 to TRBJ1-4; 9 nucleotides agree with TRBD1. Germline V gene data show CDR1 as MNHNY and CDR2 as SVGAGI (reference sequence). This CDR3 is 15 amino acids long. The CDR3 loop reads CASSWDREGLETLFF. Written as DNA, the CDR3 is TGTGCCAGCAGCTGGGACAGGGAGGGTTTGGAAACACTGTTTTTT.

The V call is TRBV7-9, the J call TRBJ2-7; the D call may be TRBD1 or TRBD2 (5 bases each). The CDR3 length is 15 residues. Germline values: CDR1 SEHNR, CDR2 FQNEAQ (reference sequence). Trimming cost V 6 bases and J 0 bases, with 15 bases left between them. Here the CDR3 DNA reads TGTGCCAGCAGTCCCCGGGACGGAGCCTCCTACGAGCAGTACTTC. Translation: CASSPRDGASYEQYF.

This chain joins TRBV9 and TRBJ2-5, with 8 bases matching TRBD1. Germline V gene data show CDR1 as SGDLS and CDR2 as YYNGEE. The CDR3 spans 15 residues. The ends lost 4 bases at V and 4 bases at J; junction bases unmatched: 9. CDR3 nucleotide sequence: TGTGCCAGCAGCCCACGGACAGGGAGGTTAGAGACCCAGTACTTC. Its protein is CASSPRTGRLETQYF.

The genes are TRBV7-9 and TRBJ2-1, with D perhaps TRBD1 or TRBD2 (7 bases each). CDR1 is SEHNR, CDR2 FQNEAQ, per germline (reference sequence). V was cut by 5 bases and J by 6 bases, with 14 bases left in between. This CDR3 region has 14 residues. The CDR3 is CASSPGGLLNEQFF. The CDR3 DNA is TGTGCCAGCAGCCCAGGGGGACTACTCAATGAGCAGTTCTTC.

This chain connects TRBV7-8 to TRBJ2-1; TRBD2 matches at 7 bases. Trimming took 2 bases from V and 5 from J; bases not matched to a gene: 6. Germline V gives CDR1 SGHVS, CDR2 FQNEAQ. This CDR3 is built from 15 residues. CDR3 residues: CASSLNLRGDNEQFF. The CDR3, as DNA: TGTGCCAGCAGCTTAAATCTCCGGGGGGACAATGAGCAGTTCTTC.

The V call is TRBV30, the J call TRBJ1-2, with D unresolved. V was trimmed by 3 bases and J by 7 bases, leaving 9 bases between them. CDR1 GTSNPN and CDR2 SVGIG come from the germline V gene (reference sequence). The CDR3 is 11 residues long. The chain's CDR3 is CAWRVGAGYTF. The DNA of the CDR3 is TGTGCCTGGAGGGTAGGCGCTGGCTACACCTTC.

The genes are TRBV5-1 and TRBJ2-7, with no clear D. The CDR3 runs to 13 residues. Germline values: CDR1 SGHRS, CDR2 YFSETQ. Trimming removed 0 bases from V and 5 bases from J, with 9 bases in between. CDR3 region: CASSLEGPHEQYF. In nucleotides, the CDR3 is TGCGCCAGCAGCTTGGAGGGTCCCCACGAGCAGTACTTC.

This clone was counted once. The V and J genes are TRBV6-5 and TRBJ1-2; 7 positions agree with TRBD1. J was trimmed by 2 bases and V by 1 base; bases with no gene match: 4. Germline CDR1 reads MNHEY; CDR2 reads SVGAGI. The CDR3 sequence is 15 residues long. Here the CDR3 reads CASSYYQGGNYGYTF. The CDR3, as DNA: TGTGCCAGCAGTTACTACCAGGGGGGGAACTATGGCTACACCTTC.

V usage is TRBV9 and J usage is TRBJ2-1; TRBD2 is a possible D gene (7 bases). The V end was cut by 0 bases, the J end by 8 bases, with 18 bases between. CDR1 is SGDLS and CDR2 is YYNGEE in the germline V gene. CDR3 size: 16 residues. CDR3 protein: CASSVGGGGLFDEQFF. As DNA, the CDR3 is TGTGCCAGCAGCGTAGGAGGGGGGGGGCTGTTCGATGAGCAGTTCTTC.

The chain joins TRBV2 to TRBJ2-7; the D gene is possibly TRBD1 (6 bases). Germline V gene sequence: CDR1 SNHLY, CDR2 FYNNEI. Trimming cost V 2 bases and J 1 base, with 12 bases left between them. The CDR3 sequence is 15 residues long. In DNA, the CDR3 is TGTGCCAGCAGTGAATCCTGGGACACTTCCTACGAGCAGTACTTC. Protein sequence: CASSESWDTSYEQYF.

This chain uses TRBV13 with TRBJ2-5; D may correspond to TRBD1 or TRBD2 (5 bases each). The V gene lost 5 bases and the J gene lost 5 bases, with 15 bases spanning the gap. From germline, CDR1 is PRHDT and CDR2 FYEKMQ (reference sequence). This CDR3 is 14 amino acids long. The chain's CDR3 is CASSPPGTSETQYF. The CDR3, as DNA: TGTGCCAGCAGCCCTCCAGGGACGTCTGAGACCCAGTACTTC.

The CDR3 loop is CASSQEEGMMETQYF. The DNA for the CDR3 is TGCGCCAGCAGCCAAGAGGAGGGGATGATGGAGACCCAGTACTTC. The rearrangement links TRBV4-3 to TRBJ2-5; D may be TRBD2 (6 bases). From germline, CDR1 is LGHNA and CDR2 YSLEER. V shed 0 bases and J shed 5 bases, with 13 bases lying between them. The CDR3 consists of 15 residues.

This rearrangement joins TRBV15 to TRBJ2-1; 10 nucleotides align to TRBD2. The junction had 14 bases not matched to a gene; V was cut back by 0 bases and J by 6 bases. Germline values: CDR1 LNHNV, CDR2 YYDKDF (reference sequence). The CDR3 totals 19 residues. The CDR3 here is CATSRDRGAVLAGSNEQFF. DNA for the CDR3: TGTGCCACCAGCAGAGATCGCGGGGCCGTACTAGCGGGGTCCAATGAGCAGTTCTTC.

The chain employs TRBV6-4 and TRBJ1-5; 7 nucleotides align to TRBD1. The germline gives CDR1 MRHNA, CDR2 SNTAGT. This CDR3 spans 18 amino acids. The junction had 15 bases not matched to a gene; V was cut back by 2 bases and J by 5 bases. DNA for the CDR3: TGTGCCAGCAGTGACCGGACGGAGGGACAGATAATTGATCAGCCCCAGCATTTT. Residues: CASSDRTEGQIIDQPQHF.

V usage is TRBV6-1 and J usage is TRBJ2-7, with D possibly TRBD1 on 5 matching bases. Germline V CDR1 and CDR2: MNHNS, SASEGT. This CDR3 contains 12 residues. Trimming took off 10 bases at V and 2 bases at J, with 12 bases between the two ends. The CDR3 protein is CAILEDTYEQYF. In DNA, the CDR3 is TGTGCCATCTTAGAGGACACCTACGAGCAGTACTTC.

The chain carries TRBV7-6 and TRBJ2-7, with D perhaps matching TRBD1 or TRBD2 (5 bases each). V lost 5 bases to trimming and J lost 4 bases, with 15 bases between them. From germline, CDR1 is SGHVS and CDR2 FNYEAQ. The CDR3 loop spans 14 amino acids. The CDR3 nucleotides are TGTGCCAGCAGCCTGGGACCTCAGCCTTACGAGCAGTACTTC. It yields the protein CASSLGPQPYEQYF.

This clone was found a few times. The gene calls are TRBV6-5 and TRBJ2-2; D is unresolved. This CDR3 has 14 residues. Germline assignment: CDR1 MNHEY and CDR2 SVGAGI. V was pared by 1 base and J by 2 bases, with 5 bases between. The CDR3 region is CASSYWGNTGELFF. The CDR3 nucleotides read TGTGCCAGCAGTTACTGGGGAAACACCGGGGAGCTGTTTTTT.

The chain links TRBV27 to TRBJ1-1; D is possibly TRBD1 (6 bases). Germline loops: CDR1 MNHEY, CDR2 SMNVEV (reference sequence). V lost 6 bases and J 4 bases, leaving 15 bases between the germline ends. The CDR3 spans 14 residues. DNA for the CDR3: TGTGCCAGCAGCCTCGGGGGGGGCCGCACTGAAGCTTTCTTT. Translation gives CASSLGGGRTEAFF.

The chain employs TRBV11-2 and TRBJ1-1; D unresolved. This CDR3 has 15 amino acids. Germline V lookup: CDR1 SGHAT, CDR2 FQNNGV. Trimming cost V 6 bases and J 0 bases, with 14 bases left between them. The CDR3 is CASRPRPFMNTEAFF. CDR3 DNA sequence: TGTGCCAGCAGGCCTAGACCGTTTATGAACACTGAAGCTTTCTTT.